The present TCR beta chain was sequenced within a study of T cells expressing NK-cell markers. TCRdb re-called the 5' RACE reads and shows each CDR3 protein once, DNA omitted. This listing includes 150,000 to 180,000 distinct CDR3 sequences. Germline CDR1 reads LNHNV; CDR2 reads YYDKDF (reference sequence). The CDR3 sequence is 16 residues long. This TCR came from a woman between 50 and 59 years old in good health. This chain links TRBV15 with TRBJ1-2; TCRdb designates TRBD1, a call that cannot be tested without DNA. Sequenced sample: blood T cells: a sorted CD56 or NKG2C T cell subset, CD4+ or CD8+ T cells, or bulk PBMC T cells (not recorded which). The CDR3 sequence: CATSSSRGETNYGYTF.